The next 20 T cell receptor beta chains were all read from a single sample in a study of spatial heterogeneity in lung cancer (dated by TCRdb to about 2019). What this sample's time point label stands for: sample taken at primary tumor resection. Whole RNA extracted from tumor and nontumor lung tissue, or from cryopreserved PBMC samples, was used for TCR sequencing without cell sorting. Libraries were built with 5' RACE. Sequencer: NextSeq 500. In TCRdb, the public reads were trimmed at Q25 with fastp and aligned with MiXCR, with productive beta chains retained. Each CDR3 protein appears once, grouped with its most common genes and DNA. The sample data list 50,000 or so distinct CDR3 sequences, and less than 8.5% of these were observed just once. Clones ranked in the top ten supply 10% to 15% of the sample. The material was PBMCs, obtained at surgery. These receptors all stem from a female donor with early-stage non-small cell lung cancer.

The chain couples TRBV7-2 to TRBJ1-5; D might be TRBD1 (5 bases). The CDR3 loop spans 15 amino acids. Trimming removed 0 bases from V and 5 bases from J, with 11 bases in between. The germline CDR1 and CDR2 sequences are SGHTA and FQGNSA. The CDR3 loop is CASSLAARGDQPQHF. The CDR3 DNA is TGTGCCAGCAGCTTAGCAGCCAGAGGGGATCAGCCCCAGCATTTT.

This chain uses TRBV20-1 with TRBJ2-7, with D tentatively TRBD1 (7 bases). The CDR3 length is 14 residues. The germline V gene has CDR1 DFQATT and CDR2 SNEGSKA (reference sequence). Trimming took 0 bases from V and 7 from J, leaving 16 bases between them. CDR3: CSAREGGLRGEQYF. The CDR3 region has the DNA TGCAGTGCTAGAGAAGGGGGCTTGCGGGGTGAGCAGTACTTC.

The count of this clonotype is one. The gene calls are TRBV6-5 and TRBJ2-2, with 7 bases matching TRBD2. Germline CDR1 and CDR2: MNHEY and SVGAGI. J lost 7 bases, V lost 4 bases, and 9 bases had no gene match. The CDR3 extends over 15 amino acids. CDR3 DNA sequence: TGTGCCAGCAGTTGGAGCGGGGCTAGCGGCGGGGAGCTGTTTTTT. Protein product: CASSWSGASGGELFF.

The table lists this clonotype with a few counts. The V gene is TRBV7-9, the J gene TRBJ2-3, with D perhaps matching TRBD2 (5 bases). CDR1 is SEHNR and CDR2 is FQNEAQ in the germline V gene (reference sequence). The CDR3 totals 15 residues. The germline V and J ends were trimmed by 2 bases and 0 bases, with 9 bases remaining between them. This chain's CDR3 is CASSLSGESTDTQYF. The CDR3 DNA reads TGTGCCAGCAGCTTATCCGGGGAGAGCACAGATACGCAGTATTTT.

The V and J genes are TRBV5-4 and TRBJ2-1, with 7 bases lining up with TRBD2. The CDR3 loop spans 15 amino acids. Germline CDR1 reads SGHNT; CDR2 reads YYREEE (reference sequence). V lost 3 bases to trimming and J lost 2 bases; unmatched junction nucleotides: 5. This CDR3 reads CASSSEGGTYNEQFF. For the CDR3, the DNA is TGTGCCAGCAGCTCGGAGGGAGGGACCTACAATGAGCAGTTCTTC. Using reference TRBV5-4 and TRBJ2-1 for the parts outside the CDR3, the full variable domain is ETGVTQSPTHLIKTRGQQVTLRCSSQSGHNTVSWYQQALGQGPQFIFQYYREEENGRGNFPPRFSGLQFPNYSSELNVNALELDDSALYLCASSSEGGTYNEQFFGPGTRLTVL.

The chain uses TRBV11-2 and TRBJ2-1; TRBD2 agrees at 14 bases. Germline V gives CDR1 SGHAT, CDR2 FQNNGV. V was clipped by 0 bases and J by 7 bases; unmatched bases: 8. This CDR3 spans 18 amino acids. This CDR3 reads CASSLDERLAGGWNEQFF. CDR3 coding DNA: TGTGCCAGCAGCTTAGATGAACGACTAGCGGGGGGGTGGAATGAGCAGTTCTTC.

This clonotype was seen a few times. This chain links TRBV30 with TRBJ2-5; D is unresolved. Trimming pared 5 bases from V and 2 bases from J, leaving 21 bases between. This CDR3 spans 16 amino acids. Germline CDR1 GTSNPN, CDR2 SVGIG (reference sequence). CDR3 DNA: TGTGCCTGGTCGCTGGGTACGAGGCCCGGGCAAGAGACCCAGTACTTC. It specifies CAWSLGTRPGQETQYF.

There are a few counts of this clonotype. V is TRBV12-3 or TRBV12-4 and J is TRBJ1-2; 9 bases are shared with TRBD1. This CDR3 is 18 amino acids long. Trimming cost V 2 bases and J 2 bases; bases outside gene matches: 12. The CDR3 coding sequence is TGTGCCAGCAGTTTACAAACGGGGAAACAGGGGGCCAACTATGGCTACACCTTC. Its translation is CASSLQTGKQGANYGYTF.

The sample holds many counts of this clonotype. J is TRBJ2-5 and V is TRBV20-1; 10 nucleotides align to TRBD2. Germline values: CDR1 DFQATT, CDR2 SNEGSKA (reference sequence). V dropped 5 bases and J dropped 4; count of bases not matched to a gene: 4. The CDR3 consists of 13 residues. CDR3 residues: CSARTSGSETQYF. In DNA, the CDR3 is TGCAGTGCTCGGACTAGCGGATCAGAGACCCAGTACTTC.

This clonotype was seen at least ten times. The chain is built from TRBV28 and TRBJ2-3; D is unclear. The V end was cut by 3 bases, the J end by 10 bases, with 14 bases between. Germline CDR1 and CDR2: MDHEN and SYDVKM. This CDR3 region has 13 residues. This CDR3 is CASSFTRAGSQYF. The CDR3 nucleotides are TGTGCCAGCAGTTTCACTCGCGCCGGATCGCAGTATTTT.

In its sample, this clonotype was seen a few times. This chain uses TRBV9 with TRBJ2-7; TRBD1 agrees at 7 bases. The CDR3 has 15 amino acids. The trim removed 0 bases at V and 3 bases at J, leaving 6 bases unmatched. In germline, CDR1 is SGDLS, CDR2 YYNGEE. The CDR3 nucleotides are TGTGCCAGCAGCGTAGCGTCAGGGGGAGACTACGAGCAGTACTTC. The encoded protein is CASSVASGGDYEQYF.

The J gene is TRBJ2-4, the V gene TRBV6-2 or TRBV6-3, with D hard to call. Trimming left V 3 bases short and J 2 bases short, with 11 bases between. This CDR3 region has 15 residues. The germline V gene encodes CDR1 MNHEY and CDR2 SVGEGT. The CDR3 protein is CASSYRLVSKNIQYF. The CDR3 nucleotides read TGTGCCAGCAGTTATCGTCTGGTATCCAAAAACATTCAGTACTTC.

The chain recombines TRBV7-9 with TRBJ1-1; D gene ambiguous. The CDR3 spans 13 residues. CDR1 and CDR2 (germline): SEHNR, FQNEAQ (reference sequence). The V and J ends lost 5 bases and 3 bases respectively, with 10 bases between them. The DNA for the CDR3 is TGTGCCAGCAGCCAGACGAAGGACACTGAAGCTTTCTTT. It is translated as CASSQTKDTEAFF.

This clonotype showed up many times. CDR3: CSAFRGEKLFF. The CDR3 DNA is TGCAGTGCTTTCAGGGGGGAAAAACTGTTTTTT. V gene TRBV20-1 combines with J gene TRBJ1-4; 7 bases align to TRBD1. Per germline, CDR1 DFQATT and CDR2 SNEGSKA (reference sequence). After removal of 5 bases from V and 8 bases from J, the junction contained 2 bases not matched to a gene. The CDR3 loop spans 11 amino acids.

The table lists this clonotype with many counts. This chain links TRBV4-2 with TRBJ2-7; D not resolved. The V gene's germline CDR1 is LGHNA and CDR2 YNFKEQ. The V end was cut by 0 bases, the J end by 0 bases, with 12 bases between. This CDR3 has 16 amino acids. CDR3 sequence reads: CASSQDLRASSYEQYF. CDR3 nucleotides: TGTGCCAGCAGCCAAGATCTAAGGGCAAGCTCCTACGAGCAGTACTTC.

This clonotype was seen at least ten times. The rearrangement uses TRBV23-1 and TRBJ1-5; tentatively, D is TRBD1 (6 bases). TRBV23-1 belongs to the ORF category, with a function that is uncertain. CDR3 size: 15 residues. The germline V and J ends were trimmed by 0 bases and 5 bases, with 11 bases remaining between them. The CDR3 coding sequence is TGCGCCAGCAGTCAATCAGGGACATTGGATCAGCCCCAGCATTTT. Its translation is CASSQSGTLDQPQHF.

This chain connects TRBV5-6 to TRBJ1-4; 8 positions match TRBD1. J gave up 2 bases and V 3 bases, and 6 bases lay outside the gene matches. Germline V gene sequence: CDR1 SGHDT, CDR2 YYEEEE. CDR3 length equals 16 residues. CDR3 region: CASSSRQGATNEKLFF. DNA of the CDR3: TGTGCCAGCAGCTCGCGGCAGGGGGCGACTAATGAAAAACTGTTTTTT. Variable domain in full (rest from reference TRBV5-6 and TRBJ1-4): DAGVTQSPTHLIKTRGQQVTLRCSPKSGHDTVSWYQQALGQGPQFIFQYYEEEERQRGNFPDRFSGHQFPNYSSELNVNALLLGDSALYLCASSSRQGATNEKLFFGSGTQLSVL.

This clonotype has a count of ten or more. The V gene is TRBV7-2, the J gene TRBJ2-1, with D possibly matching TRBD1 (5 bases). The CDR3 length is 15 residues. The V gene's germline CDR1 is SGHTA and CDR2 FQGNSA. The germline V and J ends were trimmed by 7 bases and 6 bases, with 19 bases remaining between them. The CDR3 here is CASIRSSAGSNEQFF. DNA for the CDR3: TGTGCCAGCATCAGAAGTTCGGCAGGGTCCAATGAGCAGTTCTTC. The full variable domain, with the rest looked up from reference TRBV7-2 and TRBJ2-1, is GAGVSQSPSNKVTEKGKDVELRCDPISGHTALYWYRQSLGQGLEFLIYFQGNSAPDKSGLPSDRFSAERTGGSVSTLTIQRTQQEDSAVYLCASIRSSAGSNEQFFGPGTRLTVL.

V gene TRBV6-2 or TRBV6-3 combines with J gene TRBJ2-6, with D perhaps TRBD1 (5 bases). Germline V lookup: CDR1 MNHEY, CDR2 SVGEGT. This CDR3 has 18 amino acids. Trimming took 3 bases from V and 0 from J, leaving 15 bases between them. The CDR3 DNA follows: TGTGCCAGCAGTTATAGTTGGGGCCAGAGCTCTGGGGCCAACGTCCTGACTTTC. Its protein is CASSYSWGQSSGANVLTF.

This clonotype was observed many times. The chain has TRBV5-1 and TRBJ2-5, with D uncertain. Trimming left V 4 bases short and J 1 base short, with 11 bases between. This CDR3 is 14 amino acids long. Germline CDR1 reads SGHRS; CDR2 reads YFSETQ. The CDR3: CASSLSGSQETQYF. The DNA of the CDR3 is TGCGCCAGCAGCCTTTCGGGCAGCCAAGAGACCCAGTACTTC.